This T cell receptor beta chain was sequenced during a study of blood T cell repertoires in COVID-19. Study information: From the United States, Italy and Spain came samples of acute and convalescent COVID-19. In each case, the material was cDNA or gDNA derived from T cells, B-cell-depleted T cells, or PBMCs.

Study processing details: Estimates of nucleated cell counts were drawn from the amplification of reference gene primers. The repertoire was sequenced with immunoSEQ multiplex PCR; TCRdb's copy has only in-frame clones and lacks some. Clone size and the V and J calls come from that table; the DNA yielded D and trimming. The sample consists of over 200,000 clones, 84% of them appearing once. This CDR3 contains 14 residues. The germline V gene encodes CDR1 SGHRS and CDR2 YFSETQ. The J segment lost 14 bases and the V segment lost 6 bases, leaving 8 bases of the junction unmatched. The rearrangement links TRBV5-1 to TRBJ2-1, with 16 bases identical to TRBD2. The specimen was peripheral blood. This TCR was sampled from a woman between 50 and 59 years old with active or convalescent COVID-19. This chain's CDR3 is CASTGTSGRAVEFF. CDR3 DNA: TGCGCCAGCACCGGGACTAGCGGGAGGGCCGTGGAGTTCTTC.